These 3 T cell receptor beta chains originate from one sample sequenced in a study of blood T cell repertoires in COVID-19. The repertoire was sequenced with immunoSEQ multiplex PCR; TCRdb's copy has only in-frame clones and lacks some. The data contain some 200,000 clones, around 82% of them singletons. The sequenced sample was PBMCs or T cells enriched from blood (not recorded which). These TCRs come from a woman in her sixties with acute COVID-19.

This clone was seen repeatedly, ten times or more. The chain carries TRBV7-6 and TRBJ1-1; D is possibly TRBD1 (6 bases). CDR1 is SGHVS, CDR2 FNYEAQ, per germline. This CDR3 has 13 amino acids. The V gene lost 0 bases and the J gene lost 6 bases, with 8 bases spanning the gap. CDR3 sequence reads: CASSLAAGAEAFF. CDR3 in DNA: TGTGCCAGCAGCTTAGCAGCAGGGGCTGAAGCTTTCTTT. Drawing the rest from reference TRBV7-6 and TRBJ1-1, the complete variable domain is GAGVSQSPRYKVTKRGQDVALRCDPISGHVSLYWYRQALGQGPEFLTYFNYEAQQDKSGLPNDRFSAERPEGSISTLTIQRTEQRDSAMYRCASSLAAGAEAFFGQGTRLTVV.

This sequence joins TRBV4-3 and TRBJ1-2, with a tentative D call TRBD1 (5 bases). V lost 1 base and J 5 bases, leaving 14 bases between the germline ends. The CDR3 runs to 15 residues. The germline V gene has CDR1 LGHNA and CDR2 YSLEER. As DNA, the CDR3 is TGCGCCAGCAGCCAAGCTTTCGACAGCTCTTATGGCTACACCTTC. It codes for CASSQAFDSSYGYTF.

This chain joins TRBV2 and TRBJ1-1; D unclear. Per germline, CDR1 SNHLY and CDR2 FYNNEI. The CDR3 is 14 residues long. V was trimmed by 1 base and J by 6 bases, leaving 12 bases between them. The DNA for the CDR3 is TGTGCCAGCAGTGAAGTTTCCCAGACATCTGAAGCTTTCTTT. It codes for CASSEVSQTSEAFF.